The text below deals with one TCR beta chain. No antigen is known for it. Base-call qualities are not available, and no considerably larger clone is one nucleotide away. The data derive from a study of CD8+CD57+ T cells in acquired aplastic anemia (dated by TCRdb to the late 2010s). For the wider study: A mean of about 3.2 ug of DNA, ranging from 0.2 to 27.4 ug, was extracted from sorted CD4+ and CD8+ cells. A CD8+CD57+ expansion meant a frequency higher than the mean frequency seen in healthy subjects.

TCR beta VDJ combination and CDR3 sequence profiling used genomic DNA as the template. An Illumina HiSeq 2000 was used for TCR repertoire sequencing. Per the source publication's procedure: Repertoire assessment relied on Simpson's diversity index, CDR3 size and DJ length profiles, and TRBV/TRBJ rearrangement plots. The most abundant DNA sequence in the deep sequencing data was defined as the immunodominant clone. CDR3 amino acid sequences were screened for sharing across subjects and compared with published repertoires and the VDJdb database. Starting from the raw public reads, TCRdb applied fastp trimming at Q25, assembled clones with MiXCR and retained in-frame beta chains. Rows merge per CDR3 protein into single entries with the most common DNA and genes. The V and J calls and clone size come from TCRdb's table, not from the authors' own analysis. The sample data list roughly 250,000 distinct CDR3 sequences, and more than 40% of these were observed just once. The biggest ten clones account for 7.8% of the sample.

Expansion of CD8+CD57+ cells had been shown by flow cytometry in the patients chosen for sequencing. All patients had severe acquired aplastic anemia diagnosed by International Study of Aplastic Anemia and Agranulocytosis and Camitta criteria. At the time blood was sampled, none of the patients had received any therapy. In this study, sorted CD4+ and CD8+ T cells from the blood of healthy subjects and of severe aplastic anemia patients had their TCR repertoires deep-sequenced. Patients were enrolled under clinicaltrials.gov protocols 00001620, 01623167, 00001397, 00071045, 00081523 and 00961064 in the USA. Ficoll-Paque density gradient centrifugation was used to isolate peripheral blood mononuclear cells. Before DNA was extracted, CD4+ and CD8+ T cells were sorted using either FACS or magnetic beads. Reading the germline V gene gives CDR1 SGDLS and CDR2 YYNGEE. The junction carries 15 bases between V and J, which are trimmed by 4 bases and 8 bases respectively. There are 13 amino acids in the CDR3, from cysteine to phenylalanine inclusive. Only CDR3 DNA is held: 39 bases, read in frame from base 1.

What the authors observed across the whole study: CD8+ Simpson's diversity did not differ significantly between patients and healthy controls (P=0.060). About 30 CD8+ CDR3 sequences were found to be shared between patients and controls, but these sequences appeared to be highly expressed in patients and within the immunodominant clones of the patients.

The chain was built from TRBV9 and TRBJ1-2; TRBD1 is perhaps the D gene, given 6 matching bases. The sample was sorted CD4+, CD8+, or CD8+CD57+ T cells (not recorded which) from PBMCs. This clonotype was obtained from a human donor with aplastic anemia. The CDR3 region has the sequence CASSLSGGQGYTF. The nucleotides read TGTGCCAGCAGCTTATCCGGGGGGCAAGGCTACACCTTC.